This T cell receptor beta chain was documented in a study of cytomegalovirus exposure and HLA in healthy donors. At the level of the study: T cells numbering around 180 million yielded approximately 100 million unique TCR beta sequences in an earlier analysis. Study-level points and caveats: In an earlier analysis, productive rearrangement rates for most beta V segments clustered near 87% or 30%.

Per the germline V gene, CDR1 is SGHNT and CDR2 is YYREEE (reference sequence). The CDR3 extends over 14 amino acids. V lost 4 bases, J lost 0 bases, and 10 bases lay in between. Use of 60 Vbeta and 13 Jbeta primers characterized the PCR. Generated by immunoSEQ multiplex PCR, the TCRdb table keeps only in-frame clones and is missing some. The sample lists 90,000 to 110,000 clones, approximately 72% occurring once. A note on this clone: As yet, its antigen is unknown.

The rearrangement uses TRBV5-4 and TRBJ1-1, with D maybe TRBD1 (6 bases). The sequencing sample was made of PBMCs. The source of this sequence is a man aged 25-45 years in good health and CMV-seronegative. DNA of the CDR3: TGTGCCAGCAGCCTACGGGACATGAACACTGAAGCTTTCTTT. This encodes CASSLRDMNTEAFF.